These T cell receptor beta chains were read from a single sample in a study of T-cell reconstitution after alpha-beta-depleted transplantation in children. TCRdb redid the calling of the PCR reads with MiXCR, one entry per CDR3 protein. The profile shows roughly 490,000 distinct CDR3 sequences, roughly 10% of them singletons. Sequencing was performed on PBMCs, mostly from graft donor cells, taken 180 days after TCRalphabeta/CD19-depleted stem cell transplant. These receptors were taken from a female patient between 2 and 15 years old who had a stem cell transplant for aplastic anemia, so the T cells may come from the graft donor. Each CDR3 is given with its conserved first and last residue. A D gene is named only where the DNA matches it firmly. Not every row has a clone size; where given, it reads once, few, many or a size class.

>NA|NA|TRBV12-3/TRBV12-4|TRBJ1-5
CASSQGDTGRRSNQPQHF
TGTGCCAGCAGTCAAGGTGATACAGGGAGGAGGAGCAATCAGCCCCAGCATTTT
>NA|NA|TRBV24-1|TRBJ2-7
CATSDLYWVFLPGGRYEQYF
TGTGCCACCAGTGATTTGTACTGGGTGTTTCTGCCCGGGGGAAGATACGAGCAGTACTTC
>NA|TRBD1|TRBV10-3|TRBJ1-1
CAISDWTGRIGDTEAFF
TGTGCCATCAGTGATTGGACAGGGAGGATAGGAGACACTGAAGCTTTCTTT
>few|TRBD1|TRBV20-1|TRBJ1-5
CSAPDKTGQGSNQPQHF
TGCAGTGCTCCCGATAAAACGGGACAGGGGAGCAATCAGCCCCAGCATTTT
>NA|TRBD1|TRBV16|TRBJ1-5
CASSRWTGISNQPQHF
TGTGCCAGCAGCAGATGGACAGGGATAAGCAATCAGCCCCAGCATTTT
>NA|TRBD2|TRBV5-6|TRBJ2-7
CASSQTSGLSYEQYF
TGTGCCAGCAGCCAGACTAGCGGCCTTTCCTACGAGCAGTACTTC
>once|TRBD2|TRBV12-3/TRBV12-4|TRBJ2-3
CASSLAISGSLTDTQYF
TGTGCCAGCAGTTTAGCGATTAGCGGGAGTCTGACAGATACGCAGTATTTT
>few|NA|TRBV29-1|TRBJ1-2
CSLAGNYGYTF
TGCAGCCTCGCCGGGAACTATGGCTACACCTTC
>NA|NA|TRBV15|TRBJ1-4
CATSRGGAGDEKLFF
TGTGCCACCAGCAGAGGCGGGGCGGGAGATGAAAAACTGTTTTTT
>few|TRBD1|TRBV6-1|TRBJ1-2
CASRPSRDSYGYTF
TGTGCCAGCAGACCGTCCCGGGACAGCTATGGCTACACCTTC
>many|NA|TRBV6-5|TRBJ2-5
CASSYSMTVPQETQYF
TGTGCCAGCAGTTACTCGATGACGGTGCCACAAGAGACCCAGTACTTC
>NA|NA|TRBV2|TRBJ1-1
CASITPGNTEAFF
TGTGCCAGCATTACGCCCGGGAACACTGAAGCTTTCTTT